This TCR beta chain was recorded in a study of T-cell memory formation after mild COVID-19. Study-level findings and limits: The study detected some responding clones in pre-infection memory, suggesting cross-reactive memory joined.

As for this clonotype: Its target is not known.

J gave up 1 base and V 0 bases, and 5 bases lay outside the gene matches. This CDR3 region has 15 residues. The V gene's germline CDR1 is DFQATT and CDR2 SNEGSKA (reference sequence). TCR alpha and TCR beta cDNA libraries with sample barcodes and UMIs came from 5'RACE using constant-segment primers. TCRdb passed the 5' RACE reads through MiXCR, listing each CDR3 protein once. The sample includes roughly 200,000 distinct CDR3 sequences, about 21% of them seen just once. This chain connects TRBV20-1 to TRBJ1-2; 7 nucleotides line up with TRBD1. The sequenced sample was PBMCs or a T cell subset sorted from them (not recorded which). This receptor was obtained from an adult woman who had mild COVID-19 (a few samples of this study predate the infection). Cell type and time point are not known. This CDR3 is CSARDRDRVNYGYTF. CDR3 coding DNA: TGCAGTGCTAGAGATCGGGACAGAGTTAACTATGGCTACACCTTC.